This passage covers 28 T cell receptor beta chains from one sample sequenced in a study of human T cells and chemical hapten exposure (dated by TCRdb to the early 2020s). Receptors were amplified or captured by RACE. TCRdb names NextSeq 500 as the instrument used. In-frame beta chains were kept once TCRdb had trimmed the public reads at Q25 with fastp and called clones with MiXCR. Every distinct CDR3 protein forms one entry, paired with its most common genes and DNA. For this sample the table gives tens of thousands of distinct CDR3 sequences, of which 5.5% were detected only once. About 13% of the sample goes to the ten largest clones. What this sample's time point label stands for: healthy volunteer bleed at 6 weeks. Unfractionated whole blood was collected in Tempus Blood RNA tubes, and total RNA was extracted from that blood. Sequenced: whole blood. These receptors were taken from a human donor in good health. Some clones in this sample may be carry-over from other donors' samples.

This clonotype was observed at least ten times. J is TRBJ1-1 and V is TRBV7-2; tentatively, D is TRBD1 (5 bases). The germline CDR1 and CDR2 sequences are SGHTA and FQGNSA. The V end lost 0 bases, the J end lost 11 bases, and 16 bases lay between the germline ends. The CDR3 covers 14 residues. The CDR3 nucleotides read TGTGCCAGCAGCTTAGCGGGGGGGTCGGACTCGGCTTTCTTT. Its protein product is CASSLAGGSDSAFF.

The sample holds many counts of this clonotype. The chain uses TRBV20-1 and TRBJ1-1; unclear D gene. Germline values: CDR1 DFQATT, CDR2 SNEGSKA (reference sequence). The CDR3 covers 12 residues. Trimming removed 6 bases at V and 3 bases at J, with 11 bases between. As DNA, the CDR3 is TGCAGTGCGAACGTGGGTGACACTGAAGCTTTCTTT. Protein: CSANVGDTEAFF.

Many counts were recorded for this clonotype. The chain uses TRBV7-2 and TRBJ1-5; D remains unclear. Trimming left V 2 bases short and J 8 bases short, with 10 bases between. The CDR3 runs 13 residues. CDR1 is SGHTA, CDR2 FQGNSA, per germline. The CDR3 here is CASSLQPGEPQHF. CDR3 DNA: TGTGCCAGCAGCTTACAGCCTGGGGAGCCCCAGCATTTT.

This clonotype was recorded at least ten times. The chain employs TRBV6-1 and TRBJ1-4, with TRBD1 matching 8 bases. Trimming at V came to 3 bases and at J to 3 bases, leaving 21 bases not matched to a gene. From germline, CDR1 is MNHNS and CDR2 SASEGT. The CDR3 runs 21 residues. The CDR3 spells CASSDATLLGQGLSPNEKLFF. CDR3 bases: TGTGCCAGCAGTGACGCGACGCTACTCGGACAGGGTCTTTCCCCTAATGAAAAACTGTTTTTT.

This clonotype was found many times. The chain carries TRBV20-1 and TRBJ1-1; possible D gene TRBD1, 6 bases. Trimming pared 6 bases from V and 2 bases from J, leaving 25 bases between. This CDR3 spans 17 amino acids. Germline CDR1 reads DFQATT; CDR2 reads SNEGSKA (reference sequence). The CDR3 protein is CSATPWEGGGLNTEAFF. CDR3 DNA sequence: TGCAGTGCCACTCCCTGGGAGGGGGGAGGTTTAAACACTGAAGCTTTCTTT.

This clonotype was found many times. The chain employs TRBV20-1 and TRBJ2-3; a possible D gene is TRBD2 (6 bases). The CDR3 runs 12 residues. V was clipped by 6 bases and J by 5 bases, with 12 bases between them. The germline CDR1 and CDR2 sequences are DFQATT and SNEGSKA (reference sequence). CDR3 nucleotide sequence: TGCAGTGCCAACGGGGGAGGAGATACGCAGTATTTT. Amino acid sequence: CSANGGGDTQYF.

A few counts support this clonotype. The chain is built from TRBV24-1 and TRBJ2-5, with a weak D call TRBD2 (6 bases). Germline V gene data show CDR1 as KGHDR and CDR2 as SFDVKD. V dropped 9 bases and J dropped 3 bases, with 10 bases sitting between them. The CDR3 consists of 12 residues. In DNA form, the CDR3 reads TGTGCCACCGCGGGGTTGGAAGAGACCCAGTACTTC. Its translation is CATAGLEETQYF.

This clonotype has only a few counts. The J gene is TRBJ1-2, the V gene TRBV3-1; the D is unclear. CDR1 and CDR2 (germline): LGHDT, YNNKEL (reference sequence). CDR3 length: 17 amino acids. V lost 0 bases and J lost 2, with 16 bases in between. The CDR3 nucleotides read TGTGCCAGCAGCCAAGAAACTGGAGCGCCCCTGAACTATGGCTACACCTTC. Protein: CASSQETGAPLNYGYTF. The full variable domain, rest sourced from reference TRBV3-1 and TRBJ1-2, is DTAVSQTPKYLVTQMGNDKSIKCEQNLGHDTMYWYKQDSKKFLKIMFSYNNKELIINETVPNRFSPKSPDKAHLNLHINSLELGDSAVYFCASSQETGAPLNYGYTFGSGTRLTVV.

J is TRBJ2-7 and V is TRBV27, with 14 bases aligning to TRBD2. V trimming: 6 bases; J trimming: 2 bases; junction bases outside the gene matches: 0. Germline CDR1 is MNHEY and CDR2 is SMNVEV (reference sequence). This CDR3 spans 14 amino acids. CDR3 sequence (DNA): TGTGCCAGCAGGGGACTAGCGGGGGCCTACGAGCAGTACTTC. It is translated as CASRGLAGAYEQYF.

The rearrangement joins TRBV12-3 or TRBV12-4 to TRBJ2-1; 10 nucleotides align to TRBD2. CDR3 size: 16 residues. V was pared by 2 bases and J by 6 bases, with 7 bases of the junction left unmatched. CDR3 nucleotides: TGTGCCAGCAGTTTATCCCTAGCGGGAGTATCCAATGAGCAGTTCTTC. Protein sequence: CASSLSLAGVSNEQFF.

This clonotype was seen a handful of times. The CDR3 nucleotides are TGCAGTGCTAGTTGGGCAGGCAATCAGCCCCAGCATTTT. Encoded protein: CSASWAGNQPQHF. This chain uses TRBV20-1 with TRBJ1-5; D call uncertain. The V and J ends lost 3 bases and 2 bases respectively, with 8 bases between them. Germline CDR1 DFQATT, CDR2 SNEGSKA (reference sequence). CDR3 length equals 13 residues.

The gene calls are TRBV6-4 and TRBJ1-1; D ambiguous. The germline V gene encodes CDR1 MRHNA and CDR2 SNTAGT. The CDR3 loop spans 17 amino acids. In DNA form, the CDR3 reads TGTGTCGGTCGGGCCCGGCACTCCGACATCTGGAACACTGAAGCTTTCTTT. It codes for CVGRARHSDIWNTEAFF.

The sample holds a few counts of this clonotype. The chain couples TRBV10-3 to TRBJ2-1; 8 nucleotides align to TRBD2. Trimming cost V 3 bases and J 5 bases; bases outside gene matches: 6. The CDR3 runs 15 residues. CDR1 ENHRY and CDR2 SYGVKD come from the germline V gene. The CDR3 sequence: CAISEGREANNEQFF. DNA for the CDR3: TGTGCCATCAGTGAAGGGCGGGAGGCCAACAATGAGCAGTTCTTC.

This clonotype was recorded a few times. This chain joins TRBV14 and TRBJ1-1; perhaps TRBD1 as D (5 bases). The CDR3 loop spans 15 amino acids. From germline, CDR1 is SGHDN and CDR2 FVKESK. With 4 bases removed from V and 4 bases from J, the gap between germline ends came to 16 bases. The CDR3 loop is CASSPLGRGSTEAFF. The CDR3 DNA sequence: TGTGCCAGCAGCCCTCTAGGTCGGGGGAGCACTGAAGCTTTCTTT.

This clonotype was seen many times. V gene TRBV30 combines with J gene TRBJ2-2; 11 bases agree with TRBD2. V shed 1 base, J shed 6 bases, and the junction held 4 bases outside the gene matches. From germline, CDR1 is GTSNPN and CDR2 SVGIG (reference sequence). The CDR3 is 15 residues long. CDR3 amino acids: CAWSGLAGISGELFF. As DNA, the CDR3 is TGTGCCTGGAGTGGACTAGCGGGAATTTCCGGGGAGCTGTTTTTT.

This clonotype was recorded many times. This rearrangement joins TRBV5-1 to TRBJ1-1; D gene ambiguous. Germline V gene sequence: CDR1 SGHRS, CDR2 YFSETQ. The CDR3 totals 14 residues. V lost 5 bases, J lost 0 bases, and 11 bases lay in between. CDR3 region: CASRSGPMNTEAFF. CDR3 sequence (DNA): TGCGCCAGCAGAAGCGGACCGATGAACACTGAAGCTTTCTTT.

This clonotype occurred a few times. The rearrangement uses TRBV29-1 and TRBJ1-1; D gene uncertain. V gave up 3 bases and J gave up 0 bases, with 8 bases separating them. CDR1 is SQVTM, CDR2 ANQGSEA, per germline. This CDR3 has 13 residues. CDR3: CSVDNLMNTEAFF. Written as DNA, the CDR3 is TGCAGCGTTGATAACCTGATGAACACTGAAGCTTTCTTT.

The chain employs TRBV20-1 and TRBJ1-5; possibly TRBD1 for D (5 bases). Germline assignment: CDR1 DFQATT and CDR2 SNEGSKA (reference sequence). Trimming removed 0 bases at V and 5 bases at J, with 14 bases between. CDR3 length: 15 amino acids. The CDR3: CSARDKTARDQPQHF. The CDR3 bases are TGCAGTGCTAGAGATAAAACAGCCAGGGATCAGCCCCAGCATTTT.

The sample holds many counts of this clonotype. The rearrangement uses TRBV9 and TRBJ2-2; possible D gene TRBD2, 6 bases. Germline V gives CDR1 SGDLS, CDR2 YYNGEE. The CDR3 totals 16 residues. The ends were cut back, 6 bases at V and 6 bases at J, with 21 bases in the middle. CDR3 residues: CASKSSTGVLSGELFF. CDR3 in DNA: TGTGCCAGCAAAAGTTCCACGGGAGTACTGTCCGGGGAGCTGTTTTTT.

This clonotype was recorded at least ten times. V and J are TRBV5-6 and TRBJ1-1; maybe TRBD1 (6 bases). The germline gives CDR1 SGHDT, CDR2 YYEEEE. V dropped 4 bases and J dropped 1 base, with 17 bases sitting between them. There are 16 residues in the CDR3. This chain's CDR3 is CASSHMAGTTNTEAFF. The DNA for the CDR3 is TGTGCCAGCAGCCACATGGCCGGGACAACGAACACTGAAGCTTTCTTT.

Ten or more counts support this clonotype. The V call is TRBV30, the J call TRBJ1-1; TRBD1 is a possible D gene (6 bases). Germline V gene lookup returns CDR1 GTSNPN and CDR2 SVGIG (reference sequence). The CDR3 runs to 12 residues. In DNA form, the CDR3 reads TGTGGCGTTGGGGGCAAGGGGATTGAAGCTTTCTTT. Protein sequence: CGVGGKGIEAFF.

This clonotype was observed a few times. The chain has TRBV12-3 or TRBV12-4 and TRBJ2-5; weak D call: TRBD2 (7 bases). V was shortened by 5 bases and J by 4 bases, with 11 bases between the two germline ends. CDR3 length: 13 amino acids. CDR3 in DNA: TGTGCCAGCAGTCGGGGGGCGGGAGAGACCCAGTACTTC. Its protein is CASSRGAGETQYF.

This clonotype has at least ten counts. The rearrangement joins TRBV12-3 or TRBV12-4 to TRBJ2-6; D remains unclear. The CDR3 spans 14 residues. Trimming stripped 5 bases from V and 2 bases from J, with 7 bases between. In DNA form, the CDR3 reads TGTGCCAGCAGTGGTAGGGCTGGGGCCAACGTCCTGACTTTC. Its protein is CASSGRAGANVLTF.

This clonotype is judged medium-sized. This chain uses TRBV7-2 with TRBJ2-6; TRBD1 matches 10 bases. The germline V gene has CDR1 SGHTA and CDR2 FQGNSA. CDR3 length: 18 residues. V shed 5 bases, J shed 4 bases, and the junction held 11 bases outside the gene matches. This CDR3 is CASSPGQGNSGGANVLTF. The CDR3 DNA reads TGTGCCAGCAGCCCGGGACAGGGGAACTCTGGGGGGGCCAACGTCCTGACTTTC. Full variable domain (rest looked up from reference TRBV7-2 and TRBJ2-6): GAGVSQSPSNKVTEKGKDVELRCDPISGHTALYWYRQSLGQGLEFLIYFQGNSAPDKSGLPSDRFSAERTGGSVSTLTIQRTQQEDSAVYLCASSPGQGNSGGANVLTFGAGSRLTVL.

The V gene is TRBV28, the J gene TRBJ2-3; possible D gene TRBD1, 6 bases. CDR1 and CDR2 from the germline V gene are MDHEN and SYDVKM. The V and J ends lost 5 bases and 0 bases respectively, with 21 bases between them. CDR3 length: 18 amino acids. The CDR3 sequence: CASSQPLTGSPSTDTQYF. The CDR3 coding sequence is TGTGCCAGCAGTCAACCTCTGACAGGCAGTCCTAGCACAGATACGCAGTATTTT.

This clonotype was counted ten times or more. The gene calls are TRBV28 and TRBJ2-1; D is unclear. Trimming removed 5 bases at V and 8 bases at J, with 19 bases between. CDR1 and CDR2 (germline): MDHEN, SYDVKM. CDR3 length: 15 residues. The CDR3 protein is CASSPGPSRFHEQFF. The CDR3 coding sequence is TGTGCCAGCAGTCCTGGGCCCTCAAGGTTCCATGAGCAGTTCTTC.

This clonotype has ten or more counts. The rearrangement joins TRBV20-1 to TRBJ2-1; 8 bases agree with TRBD1. Trimming removed 2 bases from V and 3 bases from J; junction bases left unmatched: 3. The CDR3 spans 14 residues. Germline loops: CDR1 DFQATT, CDR2 SNEGSKA (reference sequence). The CDR3: CSARLDRDYNEQFF. CDR3 nucleotides: TGCAGTGCTAGATTGGACAGGGACTACAATGAGCAGTTCTTC.

This clonotype occurred many times. This chain joins TRBV30 and TRBJ1-1, with D maybe TRBD1 (5 bases). The CDR3 sequence is 16 residues long. The V gene lost 3 bases and the J gene lost 1 base, with 18 bases spanning the gap. Germline assignment: CDR1 GTSNPN and CDR2 SVGIG (reference sequence). The CDR3 reads CAWSVYIRTGNTEAFF. CDR3 nucleotides: TGTGCCTGGAGCGTCTACATTCGAACAGGGAACACTGAAGCTTTCTTT. The variable domain in full, with the rest retrieved from reference TRBV30 and TRBJ1-1, is SQTIHQWPATLVQPVGSPLSLECTVEGTSNPNLYWYRQAAGRGLQLLFYSVGIGQISSEVPQNLSASRPQDRQFILSSKKLLLSDSGFYLCAWSVYIRTGNTEAFFGQGTRLTVV.